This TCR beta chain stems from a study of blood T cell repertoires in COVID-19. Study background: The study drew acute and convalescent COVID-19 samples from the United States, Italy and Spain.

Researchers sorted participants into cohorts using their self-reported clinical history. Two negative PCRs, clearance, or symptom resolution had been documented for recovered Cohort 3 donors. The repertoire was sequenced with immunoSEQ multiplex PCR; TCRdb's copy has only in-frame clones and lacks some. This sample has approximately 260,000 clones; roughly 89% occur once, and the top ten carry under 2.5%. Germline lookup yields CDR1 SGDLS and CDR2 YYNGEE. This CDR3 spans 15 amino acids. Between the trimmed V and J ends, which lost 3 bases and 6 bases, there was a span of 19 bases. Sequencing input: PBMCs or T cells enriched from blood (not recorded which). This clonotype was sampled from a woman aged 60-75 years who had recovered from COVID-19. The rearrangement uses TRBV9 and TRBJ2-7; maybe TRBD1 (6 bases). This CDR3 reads CASSARTGFSVEQYF. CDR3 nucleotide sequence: TGTGCCAGCAGCGCGAGAACAGGGTTCTCGGTCGAGCAGTACTTC.